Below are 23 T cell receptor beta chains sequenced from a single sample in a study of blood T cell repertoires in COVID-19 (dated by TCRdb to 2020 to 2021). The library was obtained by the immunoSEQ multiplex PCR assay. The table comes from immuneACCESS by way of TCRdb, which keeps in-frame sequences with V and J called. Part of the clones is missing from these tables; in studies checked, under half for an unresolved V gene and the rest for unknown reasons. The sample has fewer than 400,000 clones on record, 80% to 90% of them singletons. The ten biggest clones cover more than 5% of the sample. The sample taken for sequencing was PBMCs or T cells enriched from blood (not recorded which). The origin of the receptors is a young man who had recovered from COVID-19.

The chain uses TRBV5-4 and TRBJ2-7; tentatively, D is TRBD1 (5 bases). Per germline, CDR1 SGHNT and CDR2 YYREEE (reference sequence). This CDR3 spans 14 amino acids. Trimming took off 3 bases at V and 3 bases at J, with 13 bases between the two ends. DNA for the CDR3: TGTGCCAGCAGCTATGACAGCGAGCACTACGAGCAGTACTTC. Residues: CASSYDSEHYEQYF.

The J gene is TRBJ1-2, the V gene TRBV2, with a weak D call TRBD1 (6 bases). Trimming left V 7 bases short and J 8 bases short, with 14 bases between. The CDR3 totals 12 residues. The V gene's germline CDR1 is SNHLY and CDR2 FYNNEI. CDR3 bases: TGTGCCAGCACCACAGGGATCGGGGGCTACACCTTC. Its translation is CASTTGIGGYTF.

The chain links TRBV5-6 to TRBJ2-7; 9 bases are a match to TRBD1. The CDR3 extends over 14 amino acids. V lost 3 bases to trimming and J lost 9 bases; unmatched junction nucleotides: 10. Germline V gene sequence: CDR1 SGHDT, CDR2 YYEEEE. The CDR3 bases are TGTGCCAGCAGCTCACCGGGACAGGGAATGAGGCAGTACTTC. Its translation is CASSSPGQGMRQYF.

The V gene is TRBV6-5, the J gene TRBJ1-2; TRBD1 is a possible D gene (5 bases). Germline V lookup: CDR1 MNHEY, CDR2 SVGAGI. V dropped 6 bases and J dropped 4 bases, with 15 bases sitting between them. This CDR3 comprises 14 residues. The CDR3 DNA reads TGTGCCAGCAGAACTAAAATGGGGCCCTATGGCTACACCTTC. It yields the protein CASRTKMGPYGYTF.

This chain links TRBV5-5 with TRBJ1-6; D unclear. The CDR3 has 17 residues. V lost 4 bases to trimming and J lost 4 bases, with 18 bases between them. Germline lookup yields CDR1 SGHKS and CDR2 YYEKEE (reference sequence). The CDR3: CASSPRVNNLYNSPLHF. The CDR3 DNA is TGTGCCAGCAGCCCCCGGGTAAACAATCTTTATAATTCACCCCTCCACTTT.

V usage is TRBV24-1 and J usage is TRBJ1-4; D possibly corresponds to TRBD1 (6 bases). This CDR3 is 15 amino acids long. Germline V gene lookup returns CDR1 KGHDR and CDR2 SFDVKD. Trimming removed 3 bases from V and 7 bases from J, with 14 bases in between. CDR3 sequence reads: CATSDPRGSGEKLFF. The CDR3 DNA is TGTGCCACCAGTGATCCCAGGGGCAGTGGTGAAAAACTGTTTTTT.

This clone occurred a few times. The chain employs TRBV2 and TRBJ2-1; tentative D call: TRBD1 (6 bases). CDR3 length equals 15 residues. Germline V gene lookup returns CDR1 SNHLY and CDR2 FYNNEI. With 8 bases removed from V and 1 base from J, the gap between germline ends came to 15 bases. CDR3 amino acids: CASVAGTLSYNEQFF. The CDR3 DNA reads TGTGCCAGCGTCGCCGGGACACTGTCCTACAATGAGCAGTTCTTC.

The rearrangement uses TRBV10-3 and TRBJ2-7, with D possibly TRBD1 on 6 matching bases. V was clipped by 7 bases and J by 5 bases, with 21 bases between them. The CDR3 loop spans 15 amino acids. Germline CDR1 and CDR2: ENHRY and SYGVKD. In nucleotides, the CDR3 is TGTGCCATCAATCCCCCCTTGTGGGGGCTCAACGAGCAGTACTTC. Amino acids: CAINPPLWGLNEQYF.

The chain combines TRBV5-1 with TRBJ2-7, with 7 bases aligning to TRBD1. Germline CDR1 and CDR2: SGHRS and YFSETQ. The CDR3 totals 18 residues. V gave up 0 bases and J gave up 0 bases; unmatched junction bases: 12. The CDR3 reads CASSLAVGGKRGSYEQYF. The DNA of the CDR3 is TGCGCCAGCAGCTTGGCAGTAGGGGGCAAAAGGGGCTCCTACGAGCAGTACTTC.

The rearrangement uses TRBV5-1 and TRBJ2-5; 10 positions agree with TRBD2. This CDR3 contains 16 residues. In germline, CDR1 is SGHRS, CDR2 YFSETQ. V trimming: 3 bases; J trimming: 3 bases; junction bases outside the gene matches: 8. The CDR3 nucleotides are TGCGCCAGCAGCTATACTAGCGGGGCGGTGAAAGAGACCCAGTACTTC. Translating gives CASSYTSGAVKETQYF.

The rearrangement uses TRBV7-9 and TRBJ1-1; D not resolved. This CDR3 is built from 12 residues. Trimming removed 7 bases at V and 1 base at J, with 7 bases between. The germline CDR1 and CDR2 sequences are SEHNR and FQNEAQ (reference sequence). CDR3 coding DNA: TGTGCCAGCACGGTCGGGAACACTGAAGCTTTCTTT. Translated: CASTVGNTEAFF.

The CDR3 nucleotides read TGTGCCAGCAGTTACGCTAGCGGGGGTATCGGGGAGCTGTTTTTT. It is translated as CASSYASGGIGELFF. The V and J genes are TRBV6-5 and TRBJ2-2; 10 bases agree with TRBD2. Trimming removed 2 bases from V and 7 bases from J; junction bases left unmatched: 4. There are 15 residues in the CDR3. Germline V gene lookup returns CDR1 MNHEY and CDR2 SVGAGI.

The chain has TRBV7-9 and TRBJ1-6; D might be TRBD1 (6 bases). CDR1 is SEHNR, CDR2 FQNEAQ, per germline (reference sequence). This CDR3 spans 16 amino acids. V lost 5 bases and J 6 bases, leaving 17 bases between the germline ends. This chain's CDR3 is CASSPLLSGVNSPLHF. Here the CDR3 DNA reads TGTGCCAGCAGCCCCCTCTTGTCAGGGGTTAATTCACCCCTCCACTTT.

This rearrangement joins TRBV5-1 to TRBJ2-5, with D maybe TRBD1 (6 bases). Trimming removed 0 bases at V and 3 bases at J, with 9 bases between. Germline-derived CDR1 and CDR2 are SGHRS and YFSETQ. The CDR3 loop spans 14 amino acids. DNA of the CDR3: TGCGCCAGCAGCTTGGTGGGGGCTAAAGAGACCCAGTACTTC. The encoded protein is CASSLVGAKETQYF.

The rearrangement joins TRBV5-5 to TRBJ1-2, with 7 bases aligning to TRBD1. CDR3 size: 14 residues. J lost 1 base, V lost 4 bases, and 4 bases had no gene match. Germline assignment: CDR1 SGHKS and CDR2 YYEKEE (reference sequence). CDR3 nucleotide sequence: TGTGCCAGCAGCCTCGGACAGGTTAACTATGGCTACACCTTC. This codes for CASSLGQVNYGYTF.

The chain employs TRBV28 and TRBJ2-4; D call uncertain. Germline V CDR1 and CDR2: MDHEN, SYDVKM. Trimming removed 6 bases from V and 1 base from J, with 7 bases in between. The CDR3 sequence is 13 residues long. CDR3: CASRTTAKNIQYF. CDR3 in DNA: TGTGCCAGCAGGACAACCGCCAAAAACATTCAGTACTTC.

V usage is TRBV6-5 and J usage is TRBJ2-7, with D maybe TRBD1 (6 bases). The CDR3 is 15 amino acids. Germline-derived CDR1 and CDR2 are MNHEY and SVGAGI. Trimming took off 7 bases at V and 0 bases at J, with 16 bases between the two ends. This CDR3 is CASTPTGPSSYEQYF. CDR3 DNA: TGTGCCAGCACTCCGACAGGCCCGAGCTCCTACGAGCAGTACTTC.

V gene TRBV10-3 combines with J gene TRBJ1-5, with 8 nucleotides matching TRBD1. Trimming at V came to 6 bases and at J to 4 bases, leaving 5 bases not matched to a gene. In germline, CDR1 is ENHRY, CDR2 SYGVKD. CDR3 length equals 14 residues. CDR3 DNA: TGTGCCATCAGCGGGACAGGAAAAAATCAGCCCCAGCATTTT. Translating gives CAISGTGKNQPQHF.

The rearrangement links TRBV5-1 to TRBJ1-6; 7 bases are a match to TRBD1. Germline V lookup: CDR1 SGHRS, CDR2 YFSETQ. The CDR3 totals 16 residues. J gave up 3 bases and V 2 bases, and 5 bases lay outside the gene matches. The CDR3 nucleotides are TGCGCCAGCAGCTTACTGACAGGGAGCTATAATTCACCCCTCCACTTT. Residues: CASSLLTGSYNSPLHF. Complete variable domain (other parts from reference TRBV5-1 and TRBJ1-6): KAGVTQTPRYLIKTRGQQVTLSCSPISGHRSVSWYQQTPGQGLQFLFEYFSETQRNKGNFPGRFSGRQFSNSRSEMNVSTLELGDSALYLCASSLLTGSYNSPLHFGNGTRLTVT.

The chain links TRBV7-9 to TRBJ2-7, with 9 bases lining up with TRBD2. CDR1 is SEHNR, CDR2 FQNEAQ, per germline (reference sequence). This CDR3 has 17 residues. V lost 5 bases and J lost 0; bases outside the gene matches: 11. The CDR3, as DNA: TGTGCCAGCAGCCCAACTCTAGCGGGGCTTAGCTCCTACGAGCAGTACTTC. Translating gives CASSPTLAGLSSYEQYF.

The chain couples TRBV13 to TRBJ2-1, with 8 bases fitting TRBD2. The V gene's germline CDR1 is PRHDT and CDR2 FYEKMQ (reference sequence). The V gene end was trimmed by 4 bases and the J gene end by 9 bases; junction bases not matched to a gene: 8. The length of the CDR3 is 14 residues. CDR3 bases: TGTGCCAGCAGCTCCGGTGGTAGCGGGGTTGAGCAGTTCTTC. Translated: CASSSGGSGVEQFF. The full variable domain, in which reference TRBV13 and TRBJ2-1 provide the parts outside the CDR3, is AAGVIQSPRHLIKEKRETATLKCYPIPRHDTVYWYQQGPGQDPQFLISFYEKMQSDKGSIPDRFSAQQFSDYHSELNMSSLELGDSALYFCASSSGGSGVEQFFGPGTRLTVL.

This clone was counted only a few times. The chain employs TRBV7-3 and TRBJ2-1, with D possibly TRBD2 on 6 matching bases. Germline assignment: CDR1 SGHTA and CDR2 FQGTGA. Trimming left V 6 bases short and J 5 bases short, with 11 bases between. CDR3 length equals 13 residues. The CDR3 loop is CASSWGLDNEQFF. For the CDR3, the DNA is TGTGCCAGCAGTTGGGGACTGGACAATGAGCAGTTCTTC. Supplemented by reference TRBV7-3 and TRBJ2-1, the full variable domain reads GAGVSQTPSNKVTEKGKYVELRCDPISGHTALYWYRQSLGQGPEFLIYFQGTGAADDSGLPNDRFFAVRPEGSVSTLKIQRTERGDSAVYLCASSWGLDNEQFFGPGTRLTVL.

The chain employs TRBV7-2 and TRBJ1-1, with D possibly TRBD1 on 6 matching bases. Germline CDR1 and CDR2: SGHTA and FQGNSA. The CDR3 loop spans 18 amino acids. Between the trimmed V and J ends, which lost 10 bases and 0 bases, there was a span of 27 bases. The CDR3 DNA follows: TGTGCCACCAAAACCTCCGGGACATGGGCCTACATGAACACTGAAGCTTTCTTT. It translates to CATKTSGTWAYMNTEAFF.